Below are 29 T cell receptor beta chains sequenced from a single sample in a study of beta chain features in type 1 diabetes. The study reverse transcribed the entire isolated RNA, so it sequenced expressed TCRB transcripts. Data came from immunoSEQ multiplex PCR; TCRdb stores just in-frame clones and leaves some out. The sample holds some 410,000 clones, more than 9.5% seen once. The sequencing sample was made of naive CD4+ T cells from blood. These receptors all stem from a woman younger than 30 in good health.

The chain joins TRBV7-9 to TRBJ2-1; 7 bases align to TRBD2. Trimming cost V 5 bases and J 4 bases; bases outside gene matches: 8. Germline-derived CDR1 and CDR2 are SEHNR and FQNEAQ (reference sequence). The CDR3 runs to 15 residues. This CDR3 is CASSPPGGPYNEQFF. CDR3 sequence (DNA): TGTGCCAGCAGCCCTCCGGGAGGCCCGTACAATGAGCAGTTCTTC.

This clone has a handful of counts. The chain is built from TRBV5-1 and TRBJ2-5; D uncertain. V lost 3 bases and J 5 bases, leaving 14 bases between the germline ends. Germline-derived CDR1 and CDR2 are SGHRS and YFSETQ. The CDR3 is 14 residues long. As DNA, the CDR3 is TGCGCCAGCAGCTCGACATCGGGTCGGGAGACCCAGTACTTC. Translating gives CASSSTSGRETQYF.

This chain uses TRBV10-3 with TRBJ2-3; tentatively, D is TRBD2 (6 bases). CDR3 length equals 17 residues. Germline CDR1 ENHRY, CDR2 SYGVKD. Trimming stripped 3 bases from V and 0 bases from J, with 16 bases between. The CDR3 reads CAISERGLAGSTDTQYF. CDR3 DNA sequence: TGTGCCATCAGTGAACGAGGGTTGGCGGGGAGCACAGATACGCAGTATTTT.

V and J are TRBV15 and TRBJ1-3; a weak D match, TRBD1 (6 bases). Between the trimmed V and J ends, which lost 1 base and 4 bases, there was a span of 14 bases. CDR1 and CDR2 from the germline V gene are LNHNV and YYDKDF (reference sequence). The CDR3 runs 16 residues. CDR3 region: CATSRGSGQQGNTIYF. The CDR3 DNA follows: TGTGCCACCAGCAGAGGAAGTGGACAGCAAGGAAACACCATATATTTT.

This clone was seen only a few times. J is TRBJ2-3 and V is TRBV4-2; D is unresolved. CDR1 LGHNA and CDR2 YNFKEQ come from the germline V gene. Trimming left V 4 bases short and J 5 bases short, with 7 bases between. The CDR3 sequence is 12 residues long. The CDR3 loop is CASSPRVDTQYF. The DNA of the CDR3 is TGTGCCAGCAGCCCCCGAGTAGATACGCAGTATTTT.

The rearrangement joins TRBV5-1 to TRBJ2-1; no clear D gene. CDR1 and CDR2 (germline): SGHRS, YFSETQ. The CDR3 runs 15 residues. V lost 0 bases and J lost 1, with 8 bases in between. The CDR3, as DNA: TGCGCCAGCAGCTTGGTTTCAGAATCCTACAATGAGCAGTTCTTC. It specifies CASSLVSESYNEQFF.

Only a few counts were recorded for this clone. The chain joins TRBV4-3 to TRBJ1-6; D not resolved. The germline CDR1 and CDR2 sequences are LGHNA and YSLEER. The length of the CDR3 is 15 residues. V was pared by 3 bases and J by 4 bases, with 10 bases between. The CDR3 DNA reads TGCGCCAGCAGCCAGGAGACCGCTTATAATTCACCCCTCCACTTT. It translates to CASSQETAYNSPLHF.

The CDR3 DNA reads as TGTGCCAGCGGCCGGATTGAAGCTTTCTTT. This encodes CASGRIEAFF. The chain carries TRBV7-9 and TRBJ1-1; no firm D call. Trimming took off 8 bases at V and 7 bases at J, with 8 bases between the two ends. The CDR3 sequence is 10 residues long. The germline gives CDR1 SEHNR, CDR2 FQNEAQ (reference sequence).

The chain employs TRBV5-1 and TRBJ1-5; the D is unclear. Germline V gene data show CDR1 as SGHRS and CDR2 as YFSETQ. The V end lost 4 bases, the J end lost 3 bases, and 14 bases lay between the germline ends. The CDR3 sequence is 15 residues long. In nucleotides, the CDR3 is TGCGCCAGCAGCCCCCGGCTTGGGCCCAATCAGCCCCAGCATTTT. Its translation is CASSPRLGPNQPQHF.

This clone was detected only a few times. The chain is built from TRBV27 and TRBJ2-1, with 9 positions matching TRBD1. Germline V lookup: CDR1 MNHEY, CDR2 SMNVEV (reference sequence). The CDR3 spans 13 residues. V shed 5 bases, J shed 8 bases, and the junction held 4 bases outside the gene matches. The CDR3 loop is CASSRQGVYEQFF. CDR3 sequence (DNA): TGTGCCAGCAGTCGACAGGGGGTCTATGAGCAGTTCTTC.

This clone showed up just a few times. The chain employs TRBV5-1 and TRBJ1-1; D gene unclear. The V end was cut by 1 base, the J end by 5 bases, with 18 bases between. The length of the CDR3 is 16 residues. Germline values: CDR1 SGHRS, CDR2 YFSETQ. The DNA of the CDR3 is TGCGCCAGCAGCTTGCTGTTGGCAGACGGAAGAACTGAAGCTTTCTTT. Amino acids: CASSLLLADGRTEAFF.

Only a few counts were recorded for this clone. V and J are TRBV29-1 and TRBJ1-5; a possible D gene is TRBD1 (5 bases). Germline CDR1 and CDR2: SQVTM and ANQGSEA. This CDR3 region has 13 residues. The V end lost 5 bases, the J end lost 7 bases, and 15 bases lay between the germline ends. This chain's CDR3 is CSVWEGAQQPQHF. The CDR3 DNA follows: TGCAGCGTTTGGGAAGGGGCCCAACAGCCCCAGCATTTT.

This clone was counted only a few times. CDR3 protein: CASSPSGGASYEQYV. The CDR3 nucleotides read TGTGCCAGCAGCCCTAGCGGGGGGGCCTCCTACGAGCAGTACGTC. The chain carries TRBV11-2 and TRBJ2-7; TRBD2 agrees at 12 bases. The V and J ends lost 5 bases and 0 bases, in that order; junction bases with no gene match: 2. This CDR3 has 15 residues. The germline CDR1 and CDR2 sequences are SGHAT and FQNNGV.

The rearrangement uses TRBV19 and TRBJ2-4, with TRBD1 as a possible D gene (5 bases). In germline, CDR1 is LNHDA, CDR2 SQIVND (reference sequence). This CDR3 region has 16 residues. V lost 5 bases, J lost 0 bases, and 14 bases lay in between. The CDR3 protein is CASSDQGWGAKNIQYF. CDR3 nucleotide sequence: TGTGCCAGTAGTGATCAGGGCTGGGGAGCCAAAAACATTCAGTACTTC.

This clone has just one count. The gene calls are TRBV27 and TRBJ2-1; possible D gene TRBD1, 5 bases. The germline CDR1 and CDR2 sequences are MNHEY and SMNVEV (reference sequence). This CDR3 spans 14 amino acids. Trimming removed 2 bases at V and 6 bases at J, with 11 bases between. The CDR3 DNA reads TGTGCCAGCAGTTTACGGACAACAGCCAATGAGCAGTTCTTC. Translation: CASSLRTTANEQFF.

This clone showed up just a few times. The chain combines TRBV7-9 with TRBJ2-1; unclear D gene. Germline values: CDR1 SEHNR, CDR2 FQNEAQ (reference sequence). The V end was cut by 3 bases, the J end by 2 bases, with 11 bases between. The CDR3 has 15 amino acids. The CDR3 bases are TGTGCCAGCAGCTTTTTGGCGGATCCCTACAATGAGCAGTTCTTC. Translation: CASSFLADPYNEQFF.

As for this clone: A read error may be the cause here, since a much bigger clone is one base away. Other nucleotide sequences in the sample specify the same CDR3. This chain joins TRBV7-9 and TRBJ2-5; D remains unclear. In germline, CDR1 is SEHNR, CDR2 FQNEAQ (reference sequence). The V end was cut by 1 base, the J end by 5 bases, with 2 bases between. CDR3 length equals 11 residues. The CDR3 spells CASSLVETQYF. The DNA of the CDR3 is TGTGCCAGCAGCTTAGTCGAGACCCAGTACTTC.

J is TRBJ2-7 and V is TRBV29-1; D is perhaps TRBD1 (6 bases). The germline V gene encodes CDR1 SQVTM and CDR2 ANQGSEA. V shed 6 bases and J shed 7 bases, with 10 bases lying between them. CDR3 length: 10 residues. The CDR3 region is CSVVTGEQYF. The CDR3 DNA reads TGCAGCGTGGTTACAGGGGAGCAGTACTTC.

There are a few counts of this clone. CDR3 DNA: TGTGCCAGCAGCTTAGAAGCAGGAAGCTCCTACGAGCAGTACTTC. This gives the protein CASSLEAGSSYEQYF. This chain links TRBV7-9 with TRBJ2-7, with D unresolved. The ends were cut back, 1 base at V and 0 bases at J, with 10 bases in the middle. The CDR3 consists of 15 residues. Germline lookup yields CDR1 SEHNR and CDR2 FQNEAQ (reference sequence).

This clone was found a few times. The V and J genes are TRBV7-3 and TRBJ2-6; D may be TRBD2 (5 bases). The germline V gene has CDR1 SGHTA and CDR2 FQGTGA. Trimming pared 5 bases from V and 0 bases from J, leaving 8 bases between. CDR3 length equals 15 residues. CDR3 amino acids: CASSAEGSGANVLTF. The CDR3, as DNA: TGTGCCAGCAGCGCCGAGGGCTCTGGGGCCAACGTCCTGACTTTC.

The chain couples TRBV29-1 to TRBJ1-2, with a weak D call TRBD1 (5 bases). This CDR3 contains 13 residues. Per germline, CDR1 SQVTM and CDR2 ANQGSEA. Trimming removed 7 bases from V and 2 bases from J, with 14 bases in between. The DNA for the CDR3 is TGCAGCGCACCCAATGGGACGAACTATGGCTACACCTTC. It translates to CSAPNGTNYGYTF.

The V call is TRBV5-1, the J call TRBJ2-5, with D perhaps TRBD2 (7 bases). Deletions cut 3 bases from V and 5 bases from J, with 14 bases between. The germline CDR1 and CDR2 sequences are SGHRS and YFSETQ. The CDR3 is made up of 14 amino acids. The CDR3 here is CASSYQGRDETQYF. In nucleotides, the CDR3 is TGCGCCAGCAGCTACCAGGGGAGGGATGAGACCCAGTACTTC.

This chain joins TRBV7-2 and TRBJ1-5, with a possible D match to TRBD1 (5 bases). The CDR3 covers 15 residues. Germline V gene sequence: CDR1 SGHTA, CDR2 FQGNSA. The V end lost 3 bases, the J end lost 2 bases, and 11 bases lay between the germline ends. The CDR3 nucleotides are TGTGCCAGCAGCTTGGGGGGTTTCGGCAATCAGCCCCAGCATTTT. Translating gives CASSLGGFGNQPQHF.

The J gene is TRBJ2-7, the V gene TRBV27; TRBD2 matches at 8 bases. This CDR3 comprises 14 residues. The V gene's germline CDR1 is MNHEY and CDR2 SMNVEV (reference sequence). V lost 6 bases to trimming and J lost 0 bases; unmatched junction nucleotides: 4. The CDR3 DNA is TGTGCCAGCAGCACGGGACTAGGCTCCTACGAGCAGTACGTC. Amino acids: CASSTGLGSYEQYV.

A few counts support this clone. The J gene is TRBJ2-4, the V gene TRBV14; 8 bases are shared with TRBD1. Germline trimming cut 2 bases from V and 3 bases from J; bases unmatched to any gene: 9. Germline V gene sequence: CDR1 SGHDN, CDR2 FVKESK. CDR3 length equals 17 residues. The CDR3 loop reads CASSQTGTGLLKNIQYF. DNA of the CDR3: TGTGCCAGCAGCCAAACCGGGACAGGTTTACTCAAAAACATTCAGTACTTC.

The rearrangement uses TRBV7-8 and TRBJ2-3; no clear D gene. V was clipped by 5 bases and J by 6 bases, with 9 bases between them. Germline V CDR1 and CDR2: SGHVS, FQNEAQ. This CDR3 contains 12 residues. The CDR3 nucleotides read TGTGCCAGCAGCCAAGGCTGGGATACGCAGTATTTT. Its translation is CASSQGWDTQYF.

The chain carries TRBV29-1 and TRBJ1-2; D not resolved. The germline CDR1 and CDR2 sequences are SQVTM and ANQGSEA. The V gene lost 7 bases and the J gene lost 4 bases, with 13 bases spanning the gap. The CDR3 is 12 residues long. CDR3 coding DNA: TGCAGCGCCCAAGTATCGGTCTATGGCTACACCTTC. Protein sequence: CSAQVSVYGYTF.

This clone has just a few counts. V and J are TRBV7-2 and TRBJ2-3, with unresolved D. The ends were cut back, 2 bases at V and 0 bases at J, with 9 bases in the middle. Per germline, CDR1 SGHTA and CDR2 FQGNSA. The length of the CDR3 is 15 residues. The CDR3 spells CASSLTLASTDTQYF. The CDR3, as DNA: TGTGCCAGCAGCTTAACGTTAGCTAGCACAGATACGCAGTATTTT. Full variable domain (remainder filled in from reference TRBV7-2 and TRBJ2-3): GAGVSQSPSNKVTEKGKDVELRCDPISGHTALYWYRQSLGQGLEFLIYFQGNSAPDKSGLPSDRFSAERTGGSVSTLTIQRTQQEDSAVYLCASSLTLASTDTQYFGPGTRLTVL.

This clone was seen only a few times. The V call is TRBV7-2, the J call TRBJ1-5; D is unclear. Trimming stripped 5 bases from V and 2 bases from J, with 10 bases between. The germline V gene encodes CDR1 SGHTA and CDR2 FQGNSA. CDR3 length equals 14 residues. This CDR3 is CASSQVNGNQPQHF. CDR3 coding DNA: TGTGCCAGCAGCCAGGTTAATGGCAATCAGCCCCAGCATTTT. The whole variable domain, filled in from reference TRBV7-2 and TRBJ1-5, reads GAGVSQSPSNKVTEKGKDVELRCDPISGHTALYWYRQSLGQGLEFLIYFQGNSAPDKSGLPSDRFSAERTGGSVSTLTIQRTQQEDSAVYLCASSQVNGNQPQHFGDGTRLSIL.